Below, one TCR beta chain is given with its context. The target antigen is unknown. The germline V gene has CDR1 SGHDT and CDR2 YYEEEE. The length of the CDR3 is 15 residues. The ends lost 2 bases at V and 5 bases at J; junction bases unmatched: 8. PCR amplification relied on 60 Vbeta primers (plus 13 Jbeta primers). Repertoires were generated with immunoSEQ multiplex PCR, while TCRdb's copy carries only in-frame clones and drops some. Altogether roughly 99,000 clones are present, around 76% being singletons, with the ten largest covering 2% to 3%. These data are taken from a study of cytomegalovirus exposure and HLA in healthy donors. Study results and caveats: The number of N-insertions in an Asian-associated ancestry cluster was reportedly below the approximately 600-donor mean in a later analysis. According to an earlier analysis, most TCR beta V segments yielded productive rearrangements about 90% or about 30% of the time. For TCR beta chains, V- and J-gene trimming was later linked to a missense DCLRE1C variant.

The chain has TRBV5-6 and TRBJ1-2; 8 bases line up with TRBD1. The sequenced sample consisted of PBMCs. The sequence was obtained from a man under 40 in good health and CMV-seropositive. CDR3 nucleotides: TGTGCCAGCAGCTTCCGGGACAGGCAGCGTTATGGCTACACCTTC. This codes for CASSFRDRQRYGYTF.